The present T cell receptor (beta chain) was sequenced within a study of blood T cells in healthy people across ages. Study results and caveats: Long-lived donors exceeded aged donors in naive CD4+ cells and diversity. No conclusive comparison of naive versus antigen-experienced cells was possible with unsorted PBMCs.

Primers used in a second PCR of roughly 6 to 11 cycles were a sample-barcoded 5' primer and a J-beta primer mix. Each CDR3 protein gets one entry after TCRdb re-called the 5' RACE reads with MiXCR. The sample carries around 800,000 distinct CDR3 sequences, roughly 60% recorded once. A remark on this clonotype: As yet, its antigen is unknown.

The CDR3 extends over 9 amino acids. V lost 8 bases and J lost 12, with 11 bases in between. In germline, CDR1 is MRHNA, CDR2 SNTAGT. The sequenced material came from blood. The sequence derives from a man aged 25-45 years in good health. The rearrangement links TRBV6-4 to TRBJ2-7; D unresolved. CDR3 in amino acids: CASGRMGYF. The CDR3 DNA sequence: TGTGCCAGCGGAAGGATGGGGTACTTC.